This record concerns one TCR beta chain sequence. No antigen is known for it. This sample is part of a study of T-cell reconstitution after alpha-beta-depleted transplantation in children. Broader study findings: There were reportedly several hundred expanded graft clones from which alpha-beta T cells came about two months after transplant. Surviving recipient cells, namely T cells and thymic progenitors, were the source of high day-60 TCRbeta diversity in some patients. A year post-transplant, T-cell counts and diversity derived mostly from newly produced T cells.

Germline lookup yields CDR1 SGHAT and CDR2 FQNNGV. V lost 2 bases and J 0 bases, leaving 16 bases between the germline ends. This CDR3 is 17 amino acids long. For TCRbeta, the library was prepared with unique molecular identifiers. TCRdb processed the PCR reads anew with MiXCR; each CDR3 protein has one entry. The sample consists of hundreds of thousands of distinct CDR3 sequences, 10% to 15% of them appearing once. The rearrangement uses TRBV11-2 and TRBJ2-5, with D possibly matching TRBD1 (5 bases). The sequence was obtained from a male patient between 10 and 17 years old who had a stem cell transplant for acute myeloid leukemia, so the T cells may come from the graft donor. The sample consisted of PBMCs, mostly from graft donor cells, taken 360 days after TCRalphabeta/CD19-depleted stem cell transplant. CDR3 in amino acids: CASSLWGLGLYQETQYF. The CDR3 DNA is TGTGCCAGCAGCTTATGGGGCCTGGGCTTGTACCAAGAGACCCAGTACTTC.